These T cell receptor beta chains were read from a single sample in a study of blood T cell repertoires in COVID-19. Assay used: immunoSEQ multiplex PCR; TCRdb lists only in-frame clones, some missing. The sample lists about 300,000 clones; over 75% were seen once. The sample taken for sequencing was PBMCs or T cells enriched from blood (not recorded which). Every receptor here comes from a woman between 18 and 29 years old who had recovered from COVID-19. Each CDR3 is given with its conserved first and last residue. The D gene is left open where the match is weak. Some rows mark clone size as missing; the rest say once, few, many or name a class of expanded clone.

CDR3: CASSQDTAGGLDYGYTF; DNA: TGTGCCAGCAGCCAAGATACGGCAGGGGGTCTAGACTATGGCTACACCTTC; size: NA; V: TRBV3-1/TRBV3-2; J: TRBJ1-2; D: TRBD1
CDR3: CASSRQGTYGYTF; DNA: TGTGCCAGCAGCCGACAGGGGACCTATGGCTACACCTTC; size: NA; V: TRBV27; J: TRBJ1-2; D: TRBD1
CDR3: CASSPLLSQPQHF; DNA: TGTGCCAGCAGCCCTTTATTGTCCCAGCCCCAGCATTTT; size: few; V: TRBV7-9; J: TRBJ1-5; D: NA
CDR3: CASSPQQGLNTIYF; DNA: TGTGCCAGCAGCCCCCAACAGGGGTTAAACACCATATATTTT; size: NA; V: TRBV7-2; J: TRBJ1-3; D: TRBD1
CDR3: CASSYAVNTRGLDTEAFF; DNA: TGTGCCAGCAGTTACGCGGTGAACACGCGAGGACTAGACACTGAAGCTTTCTTT; size: NA; V: TRBV6-2/TRBV6-3; J: TRBJ1-1; D: NA
CDR3: CASSPQGLGAPVINEQFF; DNA: TGCGCCAGCAGCCCCCAGGGGCTTGGCGCGCCGGTCATCAATGAGCAGTTCTTC; size: NA; V: TRBV4-1; J: TRBJ2-1; D: NA
CDR3: CASSREPRTDTQYF; DNA: TGCGCCAGCTCGCGGGAGCCCCGGACAGATACGCAGTATTTT; size: NA; V: TRBV5-1; J: TRBJ2-3; D: TRBD2
CDR3: CASSFDFNIQYF; DNA: TGCGCCAGCAGCTTCGACTTCAACATTCAGTACTTC; size: NA; V: TRBV5-1; J: TRBJ2-4; D: NA
CDR3: CATGEGVYGYTF; DNA: TGTGCCACCGGGGAGGGAGTCTATGGCTACACCTTC; size: NA; V: TRBV6-5; J: TRBJ1-2; D: NA
CDR3: CASSQGGGLSPLHF; DNA: TGTGCCAGCAGCCAAGGCGGAGGGTTGTCACCCCTCCACTTT; size: few; V: TRBV3-1/TRBV3-2; J: TRBJ1-6; D: NA
CDR3: CASSPGPEEHETQYF; DNA: TGTGCCAGCTCACCAGGTCCTGAGGAGCATGAGACCCAGTACTTC; size: NA; V: TRBV18; J: TRBJ2-5; D: NA
CDR3: CASSSVGLAGVETQYF; DNA: TGCGCCAGCAGCTCCGTCGGACTAGCGGGAGTAGAGACCCAGTACTTC; size: once; V: TRBV5-1; J: TRBJ2-5; D: TRBD2
CDR3: CASSLGGAGGYTF; DNA: TGTGCCAGCAGCTTAGGAGGGGCGGGTGGCTACACCTTC; size: few; V: TRBV5-4; J: TRBJ1-2; D: NA
CDR3: CASSFRGPPDTQYF; DNA: TGTGCCAGCAGCTTTCGGGGTCCTCCAGATACGCAGTATTTT; size: NA; V: TRBV5-4; J: TRBJ2-3; D: NA
CDR3: CASSPIPPGQGSATQYF; DNA: TGTGCCAGCAGTCCCATTCCTCCGGGACAGGGATCGGCTACGCAGTATTTT; size: few; V: TRBV6-2/TRBV6-3; J: TRBJ2-3; D: TRBD1
CDR3: CASSSPGTGFGEQYF; DNA: TGTGCCAGCAGCAGCCCCGGGACAGGTTTCGGCGAGCAGTACTTC; size: NA; V: TRBV9; J: TRBJ2-7; D: TRBD1
CDR3: CASSESGQDPTEAFF; DNA: TGCGCCAGCAGTGAGTCCGGACAGGACCCCACTGAAGCTTTCTTT; size: NA; V: TRBV10-1; J: TRBJ1-1; D: TRBD1
CDR3: CASSPRRDTEAFF; DNA: TGTGCCAGCTCACCACGCAGGGACACTGAAGCTTTCTTT; size: NA; V: TRBV18; J: TRBJ1-1; D: NA
CDR3: CATSDAGLALDEQFF; DNA: TGTGCCACCAGTGATGCGGGACTAGCGTTGGATGAGCAGTTCTTC; size: NA; V: TRBV24-1; J: TRBJ2-1; D: TRBD2
CDR3: CASSVDNYRGGYTF; DNA: TGTGCCAGCAGCGTAGACAACTACAGGGGCGGCTACACCTTC; size: few; V: TRBV9; J: TRBJ1-2; D: TRBD1
CDR3: CASSIVRPHRTNYGYTF; DNA: TGTGCCAGTAGTATAGTCCGACCCCACAGGACTAACTATGGCTACACCTTC; size: NA; V: TRBV19; J: TRBJ1-2; D: NA
CDR3: CASSYTSGGLVEQFF; DNA: TGTGCCAGCAGTTACACGAGCGGGGGCCTCGTTGAGCAGTTCTTC; size: NA; V: TRBV6-5; J: TRBJ2-1; D: TRBD2
CDR3: CAIMGPNTEAFF; DNA: TGTGCCATCATGGGCCCTAACACTGAAGCTTTCTTT; size: NA; V: TRBV10-3; J: TRBJ1-1; D: NA
CDR3: CASSPITVGEQYF; DNA: TGTGCCAGCAGCCCCATCACGGTCGGGGAGCAGTACTTC; size: NA; V: TRBV11-1; J: TRBJ2-7; D: NA
CDR3: CASTRDRGPEAFF; DNA: TGTGCCAGTACCCGGGACAGGGGTCCTGAAGCTTTCTTT; size: NA; V: TRBV19; J: TRBJ1-1; D: TRBD1
CDR3: CSVRTSGGSEQFF; DNA: TGCAGCGTTCGGACTAGCGGGGGCTCTGAGCAGTTCTTC; size: NA; V: TRBV29-1; J: TRBJ2-1; D: TRBD2
CDR3: CASSQNLGGPSSGANVLTF; DNA: TGTGCCAGCAGCCAAAACCTAGGAGGGCCCAGCTCTGGGGCCAACGTCCTGACTTTC; size: NA; V: TRBV3-1/TRBV3-2; J: TRBJ2-6; D: NA
CDR3: CASSYSGQGEAFF; DNA: TGTGCCAGCAGTTACTCGGGACAGGGTGAAGCTTTCTTT; size: once; V: TRBV6-5; J: TRBJ1-1; D: TRBD1
CDR3: CASSRGTGGDGVGGYTF; DNA: TGTGCCAGCAGCCGGGGCACAGGGGGCGACGGCGTGGGAGGCTACACCTTC; size: NA; V: TRBV3-1/TRBV3-2; J: TRBJ1-2; D: TRBD1
CDR3: CATATGWDTIYF; DNA: TGTGCCACCGCGACAGGCTGGGACACCATATATTTT; size: NA; V: TRBV28; J: TRBJ1-3; D: NA
CDR3: CASSSKMDRHILSGNTIYF; DNA: TGTGCCAGCAGTTCAAAGATGGACAGGCATATACTCTCTGGAAACACCATATATTTT; size: NA; V: TRBV6-7; J: TRBJ1-3; D: TRBD1
CDR3: CASSLDGQGTYGYTF; DNA: TGTGCCAGCAGCTTAGATGGACAGGGGACATATGGCTACACCTTC; size: few; V: TRBV5-5; J: TRBJ1-2; D: TRBD1
CDR3: CASSLDRAGLAGLTYEQYF; DNA: TGTGCCAGCAGCTTAGATCGTGCGGGACTAGCGGGGTTAACCTACGAGCAGTACTTC; size: NA; V: TRBV11-2; J: TRBJ2-7; D: TRBD2
CDR3: CSVNPRGSSYNEQFF; DNA: TGCAGCGTGAACCCTCGGGGGAGCTCCTACAATGAGCAGTTCTTC; size: NA; V: TRBV29-1; J: TRBJ2-1; D: NA
CDR3: CASSYNHNEQFF; DNA: TGTGCCAGCAGCTACAATCACAATGAGCAGTTCTTC; size: NA; V: TRBV7-9; J: TRBJ2-1; D: NA
CDR3: CASSLQGGGNTIYF; DNA: TGTGCCAGCAGCTTACAGGGAGGTGGAAACACCATATATTTT; size: NA; V: TRBV7-9; J: TRBJ1-3; D: NA
CDR3: CASSPLSGSSSETQYF; DNA: TGTGCCAGCTCACCACTCAGCGGGAGTAGTAGCGAGACCCAGTACTTC; size: NA; V: TRBV18; J: TRBJ2-5; D: TRBD2
CDR3: CASSRGRESGSPLHF; DNA: TGTGCCAGCTCGCGCGGGAGGGAATCTGGATCACCCCTCCACTTT; size: NA; V: TRBV18; J: TRBJ1-6; D: NA
CDR3: CASSQGYRGISGNTIYF; DNA: TGCGCCAGCAGCCAAGGCTATCGGGGAATCTCTGGAAACACCATATATTTT; size: NA; V: TRBV4-1; J: TRBJ1-3; D: NA
CDR3: CASRRQGNTGELFF; DNA: TGTGCCAGCCGCCGACAGGGAAACACCGGGGAGCTGTTTTTT; size: NA; V: TRBV3-1/TRBV3-2; J: TRBJ2-2; D: TRBD1
CDR3: CASSKLQGGNTEAFF; DNA: TGCGCCAGCAGCAAATTACAGGGGGGCAACACTGAAGCTTTCTTT; size: NA; V: TRBV5-1; J: TRBJ1-1; D: TRBD1
CDR3: CASSQEGQYITNTIYF; DNA: TGCGCCAGCAGCCAAGAGGGACAATACATAACAAACACCATATATTTT; size: NA; V: TRBV4-1; J: TRBJ1-3; D: NA
CDR3: CASSPPGGVYGYTF; DNA: TGTGCCAGCAGTCCCCCTGGAGGGGTCTATGGCTACACCTTC; size: NA; V: TRBV28; J: TRBJ1-2; D: NA
CDR3: CASSLDRSETDTQYF; DNA: TGTGCCAGCAGTTTGGACAGATCAGAGACAGATACGCAGTATTTT; size: NA; V: TRBV28; J: TRBJ2-3; D: NA
CDR3: CASSVSSYEQYF; DNA: TGTGCCAGCAGCGTTAGCTCCTACGAGCAGTACTTC; size: NA; V: TRBV7-2; J: TRBJ2-7; D: NA
CDR3: CASSLERATEAFF; DNA: TGTGCCAGCAGTTTGGAGCGGGCCACTGAAGCTTTCTTT; size: NA; V: TRBV12-3/TRBV12-4; J: TRBJ1-1; D: NA
CDR3: CAWSVMGQAEQYF; DNA: TGTGCCTGGAGTGTAATGGGACAGGCGGAGCAGTACTTC; size: NA; V: TRBV30; J: TRBJ2-7; D: TRBD1
CDR3: CASSKGYRGGISTEAFF; DNA: TGTGCCAGTAGTAAAGGGTACAGGGGAGGTATTAGCACTGAAGCTTTCTTT; size: NA; V: TRBV19; J: TRBJ1-1; D: TRBD1
CDR3: CAISGQGAIYEQYF; DNA: TGTGCCATCAGTGGACAGGGGGCAATCTACGAGCAGTACTTC; size: NA; V: TRBV10-3; J: TRBJ2-7; D: TRBD1
CDR3: CASSPTGGAGGELFF; DNA: TGTGCTAGCAGCCCTACAGGGGGGGCCGGCGGGGAGCTGTTTTTT; size: NA; V: TRBV7-7; J: TRBJ2-2; D: NA
CDR3: CASSPSEAGLETQYF; DNA: TGCGCCAGCAGCCCCTCAGAAGCGGGGTTAGAGACCCAGTACTTC; size: once; V: TRBV4-1; J: TRBJ2-5; D: TRBD2
CDR3: CASSDSTGDPDTQYF; DNA: TGTGCCAGCAGTGACTCGACGGGGGACCCAGATACGCAGTATTTT; size: NA; V: TRBV6-4; J: TRBJ2-3; D: NA
CDR3: CASGRRTGTATNEKLFF; DNA: TGTGCCAGCGGCAGAAGGACAGGGACCGCAACTAATGAAAAACTGTTTTTT; size: NA; V: TRBV27; J: TRBJ1-4; D: TRBD1
CDR3: CASSPPGQGTNEKLFF; DNA: TGTGCCAGCTCACCACCGGGACAGGGCACTAATGAAAAACTGTTTTTT; size: NA; V: TRBV18; J: TRBJ1-4; D: TRBD1
CDR3: CASSPRLSESEQYF; DNA: TGTGCCAGCTCACCACGGTTGAGTGAATCCGAGCAGTACTTC; size: NA; V: TRBV18; J: TRBJ2-7; D: NA
CDR3: CASRAGAGGYEQYF; DNA: TGTGCCAGCCGAGCGGGGGCAGGAGGCTACGAGCAGTACTTC; size: NA; V: TRBV27; J: TRBJ2-7; D: TRBD2